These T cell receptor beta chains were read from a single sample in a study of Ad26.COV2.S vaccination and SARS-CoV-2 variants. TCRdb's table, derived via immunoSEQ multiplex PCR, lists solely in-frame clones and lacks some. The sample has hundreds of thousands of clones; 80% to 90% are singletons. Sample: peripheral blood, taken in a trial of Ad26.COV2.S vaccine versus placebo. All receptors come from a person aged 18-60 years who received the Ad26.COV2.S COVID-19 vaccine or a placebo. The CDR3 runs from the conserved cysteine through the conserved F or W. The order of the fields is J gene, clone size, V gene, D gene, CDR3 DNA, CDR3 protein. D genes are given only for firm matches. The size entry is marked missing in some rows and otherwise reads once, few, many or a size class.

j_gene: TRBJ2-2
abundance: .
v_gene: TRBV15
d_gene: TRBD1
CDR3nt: TGTGCCACCAGCTCTCGACAGGGGTCCGGGGAGCTGTTTTTT
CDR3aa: CATSSRQGSGELFF

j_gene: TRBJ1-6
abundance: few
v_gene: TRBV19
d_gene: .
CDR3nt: TGTGCCAGTAGTCGGGGGGAGAACTCCTATAATTCACCCCTCCACTTT
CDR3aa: CASSRGENSYNSPLHF

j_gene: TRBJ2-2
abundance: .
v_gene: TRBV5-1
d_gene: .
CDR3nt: TGCGCCAGCAGCTGGGACACCGGGGAGCTGTTTTTT
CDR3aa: CASSWDTGELFF

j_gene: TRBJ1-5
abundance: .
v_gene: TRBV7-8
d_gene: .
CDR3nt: TGTGCCAGCAGCGATCTTGGGATTAGCAATCAGCCCCAGCATTTT
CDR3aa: CASSDLGISNQPQHF

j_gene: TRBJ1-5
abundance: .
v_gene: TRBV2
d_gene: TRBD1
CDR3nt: TGTGCCAGCAGTGAGGTCAACAGGGGTCAGCCCCAGCATTTT
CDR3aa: CASSEVNRGQPQHF

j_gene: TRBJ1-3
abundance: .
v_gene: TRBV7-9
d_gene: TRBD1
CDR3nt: TGTGCCAGCGGAGAAGGGGGCATGGCGGGCCACACCATATATTTT
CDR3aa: CASGEGGMAGHTIYF

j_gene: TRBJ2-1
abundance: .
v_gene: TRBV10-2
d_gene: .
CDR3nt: TGCGCCAGCAGCCGGTCGACAGCGACTAATGAGCAGTTCTTC
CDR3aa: CASSRSTATNEQFF

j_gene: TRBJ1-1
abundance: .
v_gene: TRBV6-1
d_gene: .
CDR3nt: TGTGCCAGCAGTGAGTACCCAGGGAACATGAACACTGAAGCTTTCTTT
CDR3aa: CASSEYPGNMNTEAFF

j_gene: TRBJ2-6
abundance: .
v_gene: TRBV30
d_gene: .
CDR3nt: TGTGCCTGGAGTTTGGGGGGCCCTAGCTCTGGGGCCAACGTCCTGACTTTC
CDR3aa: CAWSLGGPSSGANVLTF

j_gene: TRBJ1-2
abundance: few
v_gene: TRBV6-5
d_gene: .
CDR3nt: TGTGCCAGCACCACGTACGGAGTCCCTAACTATGGCTACACCTTC
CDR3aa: CASTTYGVPNYGYTF

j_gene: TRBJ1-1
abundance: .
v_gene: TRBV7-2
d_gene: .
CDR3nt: TGTGCCAGCTCGGTGGTGCAGAGCACTGAAGCTTTCTTT
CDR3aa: CASSVVQSTEAFF

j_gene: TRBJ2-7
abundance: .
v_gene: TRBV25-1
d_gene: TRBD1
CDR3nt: TGTGCCAGCAGTGAGCAGGCAAGGACAGGGAACTACGAGCAGTACTTC
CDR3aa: CASSEQARTGNYEQYF

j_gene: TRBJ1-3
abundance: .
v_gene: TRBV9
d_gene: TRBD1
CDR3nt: TGTGCCAGCAGCGGTACAGGGGTACACACCATATATTTT
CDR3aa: CASSGTGVHTIYF

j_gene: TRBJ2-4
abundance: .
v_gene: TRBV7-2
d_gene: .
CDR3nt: TGTGCCAGCAGCTTCGGTGGAGTGAACATTCAGTACTTC
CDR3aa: CASSFGGVNIQYF

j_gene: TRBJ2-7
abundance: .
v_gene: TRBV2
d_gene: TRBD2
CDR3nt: TGTGCCAGCAGTCGGACTAGCGGGGGACTTCACGAGCAGTACTTC
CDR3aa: CASSRTSGGLHEQYF

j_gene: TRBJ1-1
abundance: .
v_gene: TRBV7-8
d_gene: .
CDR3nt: TGTGCCAGCAGCTTAGCTGGGATGAACACTGAAGCTTTCTTT
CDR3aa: CASSLAGMNTEAFF

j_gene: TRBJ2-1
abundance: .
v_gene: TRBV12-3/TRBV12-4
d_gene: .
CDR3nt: TGTGCCAGCAGTTTTCTTCAGGCTAATGAGCAGTTCTTC
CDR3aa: CASSFLQANEQFF

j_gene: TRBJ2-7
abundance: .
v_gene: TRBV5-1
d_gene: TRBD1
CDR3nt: TGCGCCAGCAGCTCAAATCCGGGACAGGGTGGCGAGCAGTACTTC
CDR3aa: CASSSNPGQGGEQYF

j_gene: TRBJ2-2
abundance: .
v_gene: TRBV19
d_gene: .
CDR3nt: TGTGCCAGTAGTAACAACATGGCCGGGGAGCTGTTTTTT
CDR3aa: CASSNNMAGELFF

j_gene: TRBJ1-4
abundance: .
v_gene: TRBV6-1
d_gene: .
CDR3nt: TGTGCCAGCAGTGAATTCCTTTATGCAACTAATGAAAAACTGTTTTTT
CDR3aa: CASSEFLYATNEKLFF

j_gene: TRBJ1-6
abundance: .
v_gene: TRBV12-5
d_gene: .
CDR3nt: TGTGCTAGTGGTTTCAGATCGTCTCGGGCCAGAGGTTCGTCTAATTCACCCCTCCACTTT
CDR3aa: CASGFRSSRARGSSNSPLHF

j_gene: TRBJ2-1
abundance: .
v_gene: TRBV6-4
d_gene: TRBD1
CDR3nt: TGTGCCAGCAGTGACACGGACAGGAGCTCCTACAATGAGCAGTTCTTC
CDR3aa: CASSDTDRSSYNEQFF

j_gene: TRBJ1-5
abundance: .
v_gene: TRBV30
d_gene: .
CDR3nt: TGTGCCTGGAGGGAAAGGGCCAATCAGCCCCAGCATTTT
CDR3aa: CAWRERANQPQHF

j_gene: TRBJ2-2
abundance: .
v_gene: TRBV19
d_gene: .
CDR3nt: TGTGCCAGTAAGGGCGGCCCCGGGGAGCTGTTTTTT
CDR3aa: CASKGGPGELFF

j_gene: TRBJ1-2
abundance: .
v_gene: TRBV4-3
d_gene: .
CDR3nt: TGCGCCAGCAGCCAATGGTCGGCAGGGACCAACTATGGCTACACCTTC
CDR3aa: CASSQWSAGTNYGYTF

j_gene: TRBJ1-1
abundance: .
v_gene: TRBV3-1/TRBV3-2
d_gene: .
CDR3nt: TGTGCCAGCTCTCAAGGGGTTGAAGCTTTCTTT
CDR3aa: CASSQGVEAFF

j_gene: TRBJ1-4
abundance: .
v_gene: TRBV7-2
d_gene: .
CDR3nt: TGTGCCAGCAGCTCCACCCGGGGGTGGGGGGAAAAACTGTTTTTT
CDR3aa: CASSSTRGWGEKLFF

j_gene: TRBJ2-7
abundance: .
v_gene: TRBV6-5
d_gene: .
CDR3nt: TGTGCCAGCAGTTACTTTGGACAGTCCTACGAGCAGTACTTC
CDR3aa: CASSYFGQSYEQYF

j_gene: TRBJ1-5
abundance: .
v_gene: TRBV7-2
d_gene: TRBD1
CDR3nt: TGTGCCAGCAGCTTAGAAGGGACAGAACACAATCAGCCCCAGCATTTT
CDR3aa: CASSLEGTEHNQPQHF

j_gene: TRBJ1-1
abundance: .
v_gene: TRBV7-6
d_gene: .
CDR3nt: TGTGCCAGCAGCTTCGCACAGAACACTGAAGCTTTCTTT
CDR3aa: CASSFAQNTEAFF

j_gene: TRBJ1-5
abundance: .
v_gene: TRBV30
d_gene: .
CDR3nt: TGTGCCTGGGAGGGAGGAAGAGGTCAGCCCCAGCATTTT
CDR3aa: CAWEGGRGQPQHF

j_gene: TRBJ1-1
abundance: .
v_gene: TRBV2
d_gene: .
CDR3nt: TGTGCCAGCAAACAGAACACTGAAGCTTTCTTT
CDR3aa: CASKQNTEAFF

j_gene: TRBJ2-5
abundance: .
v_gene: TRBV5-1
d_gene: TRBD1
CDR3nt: TGCGCCAGCAGCTTGGTTTCAGGGGGCCAAGAGACCCAGTACTTC
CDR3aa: CASSLVSGGQETQYF

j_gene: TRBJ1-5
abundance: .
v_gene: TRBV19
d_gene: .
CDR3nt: TGTGCCAGTAGTATCCTTGATCAGCCCCAGCATTTT
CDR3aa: CASSILDQPQHF

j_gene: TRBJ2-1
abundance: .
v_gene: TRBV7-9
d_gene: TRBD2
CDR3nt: TGTGCCAGCGCCCCAGCGGGAGGGCAAGGTGAGCAGTTCTTC
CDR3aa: CASAPAGGQGEQFF

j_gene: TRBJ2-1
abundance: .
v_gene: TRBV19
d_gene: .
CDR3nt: TGTGCCAGTAGTTCGGGACGGGGCCAAAGCTCCTACAATGAGCAGTTCTTC
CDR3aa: CASSSGRGQSSYNEQFF

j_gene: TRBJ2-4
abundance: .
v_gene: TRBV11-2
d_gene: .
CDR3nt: TGTGCCAGCAGCTTAGCCCGGGTCGGGTGGGGAGAGGACATTCAGTACTTC
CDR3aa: CASSLARVGWGEDIQYF

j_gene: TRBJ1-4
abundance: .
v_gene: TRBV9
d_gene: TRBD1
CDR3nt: TGTGCCAGCAGCGTTTTAGGGACAGGGGCGGAAAAACTGTTTTTT
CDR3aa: CASSVLGTGAEKLFF

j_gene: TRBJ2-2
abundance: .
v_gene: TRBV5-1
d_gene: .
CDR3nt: TGCGCCAGCAGGAACACCGGGGAGCTGTTTTTT
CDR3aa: CASRNTGELFF

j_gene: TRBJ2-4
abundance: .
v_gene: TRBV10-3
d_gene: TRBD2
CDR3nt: TGTGCCATCAGTGAGAGAACAACTAGCGGGAGTTCCAAAAACATTCAGTACTTC
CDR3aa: CAISERTTSGSSKNIQYF

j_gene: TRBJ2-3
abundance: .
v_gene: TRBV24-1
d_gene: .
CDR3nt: TGTGCCACCAGTGATTTACCGCGGGACAAGGTGGTAGGAGATACGCAGTATTTT
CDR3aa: CATSDLPRDKVVGDTQYF

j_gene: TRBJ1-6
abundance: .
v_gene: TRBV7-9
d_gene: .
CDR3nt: TGTGCCAGCAGCTTAGGCCCGGATAATTCACCCCTCCACTTT
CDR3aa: CASSLGPDNSPLHF

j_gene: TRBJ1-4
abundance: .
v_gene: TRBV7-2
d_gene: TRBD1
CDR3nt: TGTGCCAGCAGCTTTCAGTCAGGGGGAGATGAAAAACTGTTTTTT
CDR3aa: CASSFQSGGDEKLFF

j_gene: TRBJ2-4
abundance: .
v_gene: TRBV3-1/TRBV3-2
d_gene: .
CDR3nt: TGTGCCAGCAGCCAAGGGGCTAGTGGGGGGATAGCCAAAAACATTCAGTACTTC
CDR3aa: CASSQGASGGIAKNIQYF

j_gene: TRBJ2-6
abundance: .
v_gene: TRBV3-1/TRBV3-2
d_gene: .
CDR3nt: TGTGCCGCGAGTGCAGGCTTTTCTGGGGCCAACGTCCTGACTTTC
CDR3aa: CAASAGFSGANVLTF

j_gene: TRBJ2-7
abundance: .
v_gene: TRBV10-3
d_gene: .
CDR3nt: TGTGCCATCAGTAGGGAGGGGGTCCCCTACGAGCAGTACTTC
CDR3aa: CAISREGVPYEQYF

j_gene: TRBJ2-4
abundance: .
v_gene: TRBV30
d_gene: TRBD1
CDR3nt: TGTGCCTGGAGTCATGGACAGGGGAGGAACATTCAGTACTTC
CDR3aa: CAWSHGQGRNIQYF

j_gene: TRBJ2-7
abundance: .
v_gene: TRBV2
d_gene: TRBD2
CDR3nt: TGTGCCAGCAGTGAACGCAGAACTAGCGGGAAACACGAGCAGTACTTC
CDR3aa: CASSERRTSGKHEQYF

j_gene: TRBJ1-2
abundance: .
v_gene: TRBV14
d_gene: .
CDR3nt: TGTGCCAGCAGCCAAGTTCAGGGCCAGTCACCAATTTACACCTTC
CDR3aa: CASSQVQGQSPIYTF

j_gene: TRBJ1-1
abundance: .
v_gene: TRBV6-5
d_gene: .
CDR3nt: TGTGCCAGCAGGCCGACAACACAGGGAGACACTGAAGCTTTCTTT
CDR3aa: CASRPTTQGDTEAFF

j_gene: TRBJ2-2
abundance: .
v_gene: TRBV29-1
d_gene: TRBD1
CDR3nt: TGCAGCGTTGAATCGGGACAGAGTAACACCGGGGAGCTGTTTTTT
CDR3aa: CSVESGQSNTGELFF

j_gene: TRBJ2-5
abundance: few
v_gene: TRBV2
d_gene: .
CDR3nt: TGTGCCAGCAGTGAATGGCCCTCGGGGGTGACCCAGTACTTC
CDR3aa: CASSEWPSGVTQYF

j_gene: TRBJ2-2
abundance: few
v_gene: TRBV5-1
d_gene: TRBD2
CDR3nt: TGCGCCAGCACCGCCCGCGGGGGGGCGGACGGGGAGCTGTTTTTT
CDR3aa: CASTARGGADGELFF

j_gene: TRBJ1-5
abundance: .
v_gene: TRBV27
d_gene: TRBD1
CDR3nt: TGTGCCAGCAGGGGACAGGGGGCGCGGGGCAATCAGCCCCAGCATTTT
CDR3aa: CASRGQGARGNQPQHF

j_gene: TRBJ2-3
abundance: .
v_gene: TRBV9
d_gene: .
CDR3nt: TGTGCCAGCAGCGACCGGAGAGGACAGTACTCCACAGATACGCAGTATTTT
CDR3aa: CASSDRRGQYSTDTQYF

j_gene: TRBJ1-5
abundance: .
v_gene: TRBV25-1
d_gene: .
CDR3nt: TGTGCCAGCAGTGAATACGGCAGCAATCAGCCCCAGCATTTT
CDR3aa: CASSEYGSNQPQHF

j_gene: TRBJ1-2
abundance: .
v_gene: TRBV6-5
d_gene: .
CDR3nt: TGTGCCAGCAGTTACTCGCCCACAGGGTCCCCATATGGCTACACCTTC
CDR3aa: CASSYSPTGSPYGYTF

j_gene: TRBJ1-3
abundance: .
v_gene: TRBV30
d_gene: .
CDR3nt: TGTGCCTGGAGTGGAGGGTCTGGAAACACCATATATTTT
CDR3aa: CAWSGGSGNTIYF

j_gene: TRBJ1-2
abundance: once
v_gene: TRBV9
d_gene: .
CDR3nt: TGTGCCAGCAGCTTCTCCTCAGCCCTGAACTATGGCTACACCTTC
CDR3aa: CASSFSSALNYGYTF